This paragraph reports one TCR beta chain. The data belong to a study of CD8 T cells in Susac syndrome. Roughly 0.45 to 1 ug RNA was reverse transcribed with random hexamers. The immunoSEQ assay covered 54 Vbeta and 13 Jbeta segments for CDR3. A single record per CDR3 protein comes from TCRdb applying MiXCR to the immunoSEQ multiplex PCR reads. The data show 200,000 or so distinct CDR3 sequences, roughly 90% seen once. CD8+ and CD4+ T cells from blood underwent TCR beta sequencing. The sequence came from a human donor with multiple sclerosis. The sample was CD8+ T cells from PBMCs.

The CDR3 region is CARDSEANYGYTF. CDR3 bases: TGTGCCAGGGACAGCGAGGCTAACTATGGCTACACCTTC. This sequence joins TRBV2 and TRBJ1-2, with TRBD1 as a possible D gene (6 bases). V lost 9 bases and J 0 bases, leaving 11 bases between the germline ends. CDR3 size: 13 residues. CDR1 SNHLY and CDR2 FYNNEI come from the germline V gene.